This T cell receptor beta chain was sequenced for a study of monozygotic twins with inflammatory bowel disease. Study-level results: For IBD, no single strong associated signal or clonotype was supported.

Reprocessing the 5' RACE reads, TCRdb reports a single entry for every CDR3 protein and omits DNA. Its table lists hundreds of thousands of distinct CDR3 sequences. This CDR3 is built from 14 residues. Germline V gene data show CDR1 as SQVTM and CDR2 as ANQGSEA. Points on this clonotype: What it recognizes is unknown.

V gene TRBV29-1 combines with J gene TRBJ2-2; TCRdb picks TRBD1, but there is no DNA to check that call. Sample: blood. The receptor was derived from a human donor with ulcerative colitis or Crohn's disease, or a healthy co-twin of an affected twin (not recorded which). CDR3 in amino acids: CSVDKSGDTGELFF.